This passage covers 29 T cell receptor beta chains from one sample sequenced in a study of T cells in Graves' hyperthyroidism and ophthalmopathy. Amplified regions were TCR beta CDR3 sequences from RNA transcripts. The HTBI primer set served for first-round RT-PCR of the TCR CDR3. Using its own MiXCR run on the multiplex PCR reads, TCRdb lists one record per CDR3 protein. This table holds about 570,000 distinct CDR3 sequences, just over 45% found once. The specimen sequenced was peripheral blood or thyroid tissue (not recorded which). Receptors originate from an adult woman with Graves' disease, either hyperthyroidism or ophthalmopathy (not recorded which).

The rearrangement links TRBV20-1 to TRBJ2-5, with a possible D match to TRBD2 (5 bases). The V end lost 3 bases, the J end lost 5 bases, and 22 bases lay between the germline ends. Germline CDR1 DFQATT, CDR2 SNEGSKA (reference sequence). The CDR3 runs to 16 residues. This chain's CDR3 is CSASPAWTSVGETQYF. CDR3 bases: TGCAGTGCTAGCCCCGCATGGACTTCCGTTGGGGAGACCCAGTACTTC.

The J gene is TRBJ2-5, the V gene TRBV15; unclear D gene. This CDR3 has 12 residues. Trimming removed 3 bases from V and 0 bases from J, with 2 bases in between. Germline CDR1 reads LNHNV; CDR2 reads YYDKDF (reference sequence). The CDR3, as DNA: TGTGCCACCAGCAGGTACCAAGAGACCCAGTACTTC. Translated, it gives CATSRYQETQYF. The complete variable domain, with remaining parts taken from reference TRBV15 and TRBJ2-5, reads DAMVIQNPRYQVTQFGKPVTLSCSQTLNHNVMYWYQQKSSQAPKLLFHYYDKDFNNEADTPDNFQSRRPNTSFCFLDIRSPGLGDTAMYLCATSRYQETQYFGPGTRLLVL.

This clonotype occurred many times. This chain links TRBV29-1 with TRBJ1-5; tentatively, D is TRBD1 (5 bases). The CDR3 is 13 amino acids. The V and J ends lost 3 bases and 6 bases respectively, with 12 bases between them. CDR1 and CDR2 from the germline V gene are SQVTM and ANQGSEA. In DNA, the CDR3 is TGCAGCGTTGACCTGGGACTTGGTCAGCCCCAGCATTTT. Protein product: CSVDLGLGQPQHF.

This clonotype was seen repeatedly, ten times or more. The chain uses TRBV7-9 and TRBJ1-5; D remains unclear. Germline V gene data show CDR1 as SEHNR and CDR2 as FQNEAQ (reference sequence). Between the trimmed V and J ends, which lost 5 bases and 3 bases, there was a span of 11 bases. This CDR3 has 14 amino acids. CDR3 amino acids: CASSRDGYNQPQHF. The CDR3, as DNA: TGTGCCAGCAGCCGAGACGGATACAATCAGCCCCAGCATTTT.

This clonotype has a handful of counts. This sequence joins TRBV7-9 and TRBJ2-7; D is possibly TRBD1 (5 bases). The germline V gene encodes CDR1 SEHNR and CDR2 FQNEAQ (reference sequence). V gave up 5 bases and J gave up 7 bases, with 12 bases separating them. The CDR3 runs to 12 residues. The CDR3 coding sequence is TGTGCCAGCAGCACCGACAGTGCTGAGCAGTACTTC. It codes for CASSTDSAEQYF.

This clonotype was found a few times. A much larger clone is a single base away; this may be a read error. This sequence joins TRBV19 and TRBJ2-2; D remains unclear. The CDR3 spans 14 residues. The germline CDR1 and CDR2 sequences are LNHDA and SQIVND (reference sequence). CDR3 DNA sequence: TGTGCCGGTAGCCGGTCCCGGCAGACCGGGGAGCTGTTTTTT. Its translation is CAGSRSRQTGELFF.

This chain links TRBV7-2 with TRBJ1-5; D is ambiguous. The V gene lost 5 bases and the J gene lost 6 bases, with 11 bases spanning the gap. In germline, CDR1 is SGHTA, CDR2 FQGNSA. There are 13 residues in the CDR3. The CDR3 DNA follows: TGTGCCAGCAGCGAGGGTTTTACTCAGCCCCAGCATTTT. This sequence encodes CASSEGFTQPQHF.

The chain carries TRBV20-1 and TRBJ1-5; D possibly corresponds to TRBD1 (5 bases). This CDR3 region has 14 residues. CDR1 DFQATT and CDR2 SNEGSKA come from the germline V gene (reference sequence). V gave up 0 bases and J gave up 7 bases, with 13 bases separating them. CDR3 nucleotide sequence: TGCAGTGCTAGAGATCCGGACCAGGGCCAGCCCCAGCATTTT. It translates to CSARDPDQGQPQHF.

This clonotype was seen repeatedly, ten times or more. The chain is built from TRBV6-5 and TRBJ2-2; D remains unclear. The CDR3 runs 15 residues. V lost 3 bases and J lost 1, with 9 bases in between. Germline CDR1 MNHEY, CDR2 SVGAGI. The CDR3 loop reads CASSYRLENTGELFF. As DNA, the CDR3 is TGTGCCAGCAGTTATCGTCTTGAGAACACCGGGGAGCTGTTTTTT.

This clonotype has a count of ten or more. The chain links TRBV6-1 to TRBJ1-5, with 8 bases that match TRBD1. The junction had 4 bases not matched to a gene; V was cut back by 5 bases and J by 7 bases. The CDR3 covers 13 residues. CDR1 is MNHNS and CDR2 is SASEGT in the germline V gene. This chain's CDR3 is CASSPDREQPQHF. The CDR3 nucleotides are TGTGCCAGCAGTCCGGACAGGGAGCAGCCCCAGCATTTT.

This clonotype was counted many times. CDR3 in amino acids: CASTPGGSNTEAFF. DNA of the CDR3: TGCGCCAGCACACCGGGGGGATCGAACACTGAAGCTTTCTTT. The J gene is TRBJ1-1, the V gene TRBV5-1, with D perhaps TRBD1 (5 bases). Trimming pared 6 bases from V and 1 base from J, leaving 13 bases between. Germline-derived CDR1 and CDR2 are SGHRS and YFSETQ. The CDR3 has 14 residues. Based on the CDR3 plus reference TRBV5-1 and TRBJ1-1, the full variable domain is KAGVTQTPRYLIKTRGQQVTLSCSPISGHRSVSWYQQTPGQGLQFLFEYFSETQRNKGNFPGRFSGRQFSNSRSEMNVSTLELGDSALYLCASTPGGSNTEAFFGQGTRLTVV.

This clonotype was detected many times. The V and J genes are TRBV10-3 and TRBJ2-7, with TRBD1 matching over 8 bases. In germline, CDR1 is ENHRY, CDR2 SYGVKD. Trimming cost V 8 bases and J 5 bases; bases outside gene matches: 8. The CDR3 loop spans 13 amino acids. DNA of the CDR3: TGTGCCATCTCGGTGGACAGGGCCGACGAGCAGTACTTC. Residues: CAISVDRADEQYF.

The DNA for the CDR3 is TGCAGCGTGACGACAGTGATTGGCTACACCTTC. It encodes CSVTTVIGYTF. The chain uses TRBV29-1 and TRBJ1-2; perhaps TRBD1 as D (5 bases). Germline V gene data show CDR1 as SQVTM and CDR2 as ANQGSEA. The CDR3 has 11 amino acids. V lost 6 bases and J lost 7, with 12 bases in between.

In its sample, this clonotype was seen many times. The gene calls are TRBV25-1 and TRBJ1-4; 8 bases map to TRBD1. Germline V gives CDR1 MGHDK, CDR2 SYGVNS. V dropped 8 bases and J dropped 9; count of bases not matched to a gene: 8. The CDR3 extends over 13 amino acids. The CDR3 is CASQGRGRQKLFF. The DNA for the CDR3 is TGTGCCAGCCAGGGCAGGGGGCGTCAAAAACTGTTTTTT.

The V and J genes are TRBV15 and TRBJ1-5, with 8 bases lining up with TRBD1. The junction had 8 bases not matched to a gene; V was cut back by 4 bases and J by 6 bases. CDR1 is LNHNV and CDR2 is YYDKDF in the germline V gene (reference sequence). This CDR3 is 15 amino acids long. CDR3 in DNA: TGTGCCACCAGCACGATGGACAGGGTTTTTCAGCCCCAGCATTTT. Translation gives CATSTMDRVFQPQHF.

This clonotype occurred a few times. The J gene is TRBJ2-5, the V gene TRBV10-3, with D possibly being TRBD1 (5 bases). CDR3 length: 13 residues. V shed 6 bases and J shed 0 bases, with 8 bases lying between them. CDR1 and CDR2 (germline): ENHRY, SYGVKD. CDR3 residues: CAIRTDNQETQYF. The DNA of the CDR3 is TGTGCCATCAGGACAGACAACCAAGAGACCCAGTACTTC.

A word on this clonotype: No DNA is shown, since the ends of the CDR3 on it are uncertain; the CDR3 is the one TCRdb lists. The V gene is TRBV5-4, the J gene TRBJ1-4. The CDR3 comprises 24 residues, both ends counted. The germline V gene has CDR1 SGHNT and CDR2 YYREEE (reference sequence). This chain's CDR3 is CATGDSALYLCASSFESVNEKLFF.

The CDR3 DNA reads as TGTGCCAGCAGTCCTCCCCTTGGGGGCTTTCGGAAGACCCAGTACTTC. Protein: CASSPPLGGFRKTQYF. The genes are TRBV7-3 and TRBJ2-5; D may be TRBD1 (6 bases). Germline V gene data show CDR1 as SGHTA and CDR2 as FQGTGA. V gave up 6 bases and J gave up 6 bases, with 23 bases separating them. The CDR3 is 16 amino acids.

The CDR3 bases are TGTGCCAGCTCCACTTCCCCGGGAGGGCTTGAGCAGTACTTC. Translating gives CASSTSPGGLEQYF. V usage is TRBV7-9 and J usage is TRBJ2-7; 8 positions match TRBD2. The CDR3 spans 14 residues. The germline CDR1 and CDR2 sequences are SEHNR and FQNEAQ (reference sequence). V shed 8 bases, J shed 7 bases, and the junction held 13 bases outside the gene matches.

This clonotype came up many times. The chain joins TRBV11-2 to TRBJ2-2; 7 nucleotides align to TRBD1. The trim removed 6 bases at V and 4 bases at J, leaving 14 bases unmatched. Per the germline V gene, CDR1 is SGHAT and CDR2 is FQNNGV. CDR3 size: 17 residues. The CDR3 reads CASRMGRGQRITGELFF. In nucleotides, the CDR3 is TGTGCCAGCAGAATGGGAAGGGGGCAGCGTATCACCGGGGAGCTGTTTTTT. The variable domain in full, with the rest retrieved from reference TRBV11-2 and TRBJ2-2, is EAGVAQSPRYKIIEKRQSVAFWCNPISGHATLYWYQQILGQGPKLLIQFQNNGVVDDSQLPKDRFSAERLKGVDSTLKIQPAKLEDSAVYLCASRMGRGQRITGELFFGEGSRLTVL.

The chain carries TRBV7-2 and TRBJ1-1, with 7 bases matching TRBD1. CDR3 size: 14 residues. The germline V gene has CDR1 SGHTA and CDR2 FQGNSA. V was pared by 5 bases and J by 8 bases, with 11 bases of the junction left unmatched. This chain's CDR3 is CASSLRQGADEAFF. The CDR3 DNA follows: TGTGCCAGCAGCCTGCGACAGGGAGCGGACGAAGCTTTCTTT.

The chain uses TRBV10-3 and TRBJ1-6; tentatively, D is TRBD1 (5 bases). The CDR3 extends over 13 amino acids. Deletions cut 6 bases from V and 13 bases from J, with 16 bases between. The V gene's germline CDR1 is ENHRY and CDR2 SYGVKD. In DNA form, the CDR3 reads TGTGCCATCAGCCAGGGAATCAATCAGCCCCTCCACTTT. Translation gives CAISQGINQPLHF.

A remark on this clonotype: A clone one base away is much larger, so this may be a read error. The CDR3 loop is CSVGRVEETQYF. Here the CDR3 DNA reads TGCAGCGTTGGGAGGGTTGAAGAGACCCAGTACTTC. J is TRBJ2-5 and V is TRBV29-1, with a tentative D call TRBD2 (6 bases). This CDR3 is built from 12 residues. Germline values: CDR1 SQVTM, CDR2 ANQGSEA. V was trimmed by 4 bases and J by 3 bases, leaving 9 bases between them.

The chain employs TRBV25-1 and TRBJ1-2; no clear D. V was shortened by 6 bases and J by 1 base, with 15 bases between the two germline ends. Per the germline V gene, CDR1 is MGHDK and CDR2 is SYGVNS. The CDR3 length is 15 residues. The DNA of the CDR3 is TGTGCCAGCAGCCTAGGAGGAGTCTATAACTATGGCTACACCTTC. This translates into CASSLGGVYNYGYTF.

This clonotype has ten or more counts. V gene TRBV6-1 combines with J gene TRBJ2-7; 10 nucleotides align to TRBD2. V shed 6 bases and J 1 base; nucleotides not matched to a gene: 6. This CDR3 has 15 residues. Germline assignment: CDR1 MNHNS and CDR2 SASEGT. The CDR3 DNA follows: TGTGCCAGCAGCGATCGGACTAGCGGTTCCTACGAGCAGTACTTC. Protein sequence: CASSDRTSGSYEQYF.

In this sample, this clonotype turned up once. The chain couples TRBV7-9 to TRBJ2-1; no clear D. V lost 5 bases, J lost 4 bases, and 12 bases lay in between. CDR1 and CDR2 from the germline V gene are SEHNR and FQNEAQ (reference sequence). The CDR3 extends over 14 amino acids. CDR3 sequence: CASSHGFLYNEQFF. CDR3 coding DNA: TGTGCCAGCAGCCACGGGTTCCTGTACAATGAGCAGTTCTTC.

This clonotype came up many times. V is TRBV6-1 and J is TRBJ2-7; D is unresolved. Germline lookup yields CDR1 MNHNS and CDR2 SASEGT. V lost 6 bases to trimming and J lost 3 bases, with 12 bases between them. This CDR3 region has 13 residues. The CDR3 coding sequence is TGTGCCAGCAGGCGAGAACTATTCTACGAGCAGTACTTC. This sequence encodes CASRRELFYEQYF.

V and J are TRBV20-1 and TRBJ1-6; D is uncertain. The ends were cut back, 0 bases at V and 11 bases at J, with 14 bases in the middle. Germline V lookup: CDR1 DFQATT, CDR2 SNEGSKA (reference sequence). CDR3 length: 14 amino acids. The CDR3 is CSARDRAGAAPLHF. The CDR3 DNA reads as TGCAGTGCTAGAGATCGGGCAGGAGCGGCACCCCTCCACTTT.

CDR3 DNA sequence: TGCAGCGTTACCAGGGGTTTTCCCTACGAGCAGTACTTC. Encoded protein: CSVTRGFPYEQYF. The V gene is TRBV29-1, the J gene TRBJ2-7, with D possibly matching TRBD1 (6 bases). Looked up from germline, CDR1 is SQVTM and CDR2 is ANQGSEA. The germline V and J ends were trimmed by 5 bases and 2 bases, with 13 bases remaining between them. CDR3 length: 13 residues.